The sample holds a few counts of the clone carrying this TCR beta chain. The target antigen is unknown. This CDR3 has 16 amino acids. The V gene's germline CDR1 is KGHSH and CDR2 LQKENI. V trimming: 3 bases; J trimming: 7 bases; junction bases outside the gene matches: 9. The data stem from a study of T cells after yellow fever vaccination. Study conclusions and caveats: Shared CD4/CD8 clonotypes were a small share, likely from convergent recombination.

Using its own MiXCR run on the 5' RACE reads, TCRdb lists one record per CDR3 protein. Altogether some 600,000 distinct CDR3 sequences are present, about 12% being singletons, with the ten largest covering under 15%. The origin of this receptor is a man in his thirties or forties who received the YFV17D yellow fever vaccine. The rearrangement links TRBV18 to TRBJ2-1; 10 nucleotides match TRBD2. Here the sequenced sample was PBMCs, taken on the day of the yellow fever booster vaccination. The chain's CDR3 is CASSPTISGRSNEQFF. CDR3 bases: TGTGCCAGCTCACCCACAATTAGCGGGAGGAGTAATGAGCAGTTCTTC. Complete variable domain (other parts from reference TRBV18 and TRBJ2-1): NAGVMQNPRHLVRRRGQEARLRCSPMKGHSHVYWYRQLPEEGLKFMVYLQKENIIDESGMPKERFSAEFPKEGPSILRIQQVVRGDSAAYFCASSPTISGRSNEQFFGPGTRLTVL.